This TCR beta chain was captured by sequencing in a study of T cells in Graves' hyperthyroidism and ophthalmopathy. RNA transcripts provided the source from which TCR beta CDR3 regions were amplified. A set of HTBI primers served as the primers for a first-round RT-PCR of the TCR CDR3. TCRdb re-called the multiplex PCR reads with MiXCR, one entry per CDR3 protein. In the table there are 300,000 to 350,000 distinct CDR3 sequences, about 20% of which are singletons. The clonotype originates from a woman in her forties or fifties with Graves' hyperthyroidism. The sequenced sample consisted of blood.

This CDR3 reads CASSQAGNSGANVLTF. The CDR3 region has the DNA TGCGCCAGCAGCCAAGCCGGGAACTCTGGGGCCAACGTCCTGACTTTC. V and J are TRBV4-1 and TRBJ2-6; tentative D call: TRBD2 (5 bases). Germline assignment: CDR1 MGHRA and CDR2 YSYEKL. The CDR3 contains 16 residues. V was shortened by 1 base and J by 0 bases, with 7 bases between the two germline ends.